The table lists the clone carrying this T cell receptor beta chain with many counts. The data were taken from a study of T cells in Graves' hyperthyroidism and ophthalmopathy. Study-wide background: Peripheral blood samples were taken at initial diagnosis, prior to any treatment.

No ophthalmopathy progression within 18 months constituted stable Graves' hyperthyroidism. TCR beta CDR3 region amplification was performed from RNA transcripts. The HTBI primer set served for first-round RT-PCR of the TCR CDR3. From the multiplex PCR reads, TCRdb called clonotypes with MiXCR, one entry per CDR3 protein. The table shows around 350,000 distinct CDR3 sequences, with 15% to 20% occurring only once. The sequenced sample was blood. The origin of this receptor is a woman aged 18-29 years with Graves' hyperthyroidism.

CDR3 bases: TGTGCCAGCGGACGACGGCCTGAAGCTTTCTTT. Translation: CASGRRPEAFF. The gene calls are TRBV13 and TRBJ1-1; D is unclear. The length of the CDR3 is 11 residues. The V gene's germline CDR1 is PRHDT and CDR2 FYEKMQ (reference sequence). The V gene lost 8 bases and the J gene lost 6 bases, with 10 bases spanning the gap.